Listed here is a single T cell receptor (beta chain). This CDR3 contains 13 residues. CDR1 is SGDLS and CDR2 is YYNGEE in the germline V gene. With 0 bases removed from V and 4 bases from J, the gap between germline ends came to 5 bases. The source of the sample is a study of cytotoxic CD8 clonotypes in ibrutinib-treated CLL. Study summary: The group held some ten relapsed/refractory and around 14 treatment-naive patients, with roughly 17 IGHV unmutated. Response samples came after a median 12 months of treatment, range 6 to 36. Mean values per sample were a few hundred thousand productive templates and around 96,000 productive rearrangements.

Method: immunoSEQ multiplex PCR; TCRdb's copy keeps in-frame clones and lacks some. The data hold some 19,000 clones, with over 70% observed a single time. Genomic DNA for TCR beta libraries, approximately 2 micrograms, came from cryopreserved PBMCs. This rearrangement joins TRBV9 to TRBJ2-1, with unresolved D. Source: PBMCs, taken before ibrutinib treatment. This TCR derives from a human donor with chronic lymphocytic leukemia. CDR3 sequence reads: CASSVEEYNEQFF. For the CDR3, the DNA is TGTGCCAGCAGCGTAGAGGAATACAATGAGCAGTTCTTC. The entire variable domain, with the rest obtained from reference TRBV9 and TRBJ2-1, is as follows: DSGVTQTPKHLITATGQRVTLRCSPRSGDLSVYWYQQSLDQGLQFLIQYYNGEERAKGNILERFSAQQFPDLHSELNLSSLELGDSALYFCASSVEEYNEQFFGPGTRLTVL.